The present entry profiles one T cell receptor (beta chain) with its context. The antigen remains unidentified. This entry comes from a study of graft-versus-host responses after intestinal transplantation. Study background: Each recipient received anti-thymocyte globulin induction, then tacrolimus and steroids for roughly 3 years. Study results and limitations: Analysis identified GvH clones in recipient marrow, with some appearing first in ileum or blood. When patients had graft-donor T cell macrochimerism, their allografts held high graft-versus-host to host-versus-graft clonal ratios.

Only in-frame clones appear in the TCRdb table, and some are missing; sequencing was by immunoSEQ multiplex PCR. The table has 12,000 or so clones, 91% seen once. The length of the CDR3 is 12 residues. Trimming shortened V by 5 bases and J by 7 bases, and 10 bases separated the two germline ends. Germline V gives CDR1 MNHNY, CDR2 SVGAGI (reference sequence). Time point of the sample: postoperative day 105 after intestinal transplantation (dayNNNN = postoperative day). The chain links TRBV6-6 to TRBJ2-3; D gene unclear. This material consisted of PBMCs, taken 105 days after intestinal transplantation. The sequence was obtained from a human patient who received an intestinal transplant, so some T cells may come from the graft donor. The CDR3 DNA reads TGTGCCAGCAGTCCGAGTGGGAATACGCAGTATTTT. Protein sequence: CASSPSGNTQYF.